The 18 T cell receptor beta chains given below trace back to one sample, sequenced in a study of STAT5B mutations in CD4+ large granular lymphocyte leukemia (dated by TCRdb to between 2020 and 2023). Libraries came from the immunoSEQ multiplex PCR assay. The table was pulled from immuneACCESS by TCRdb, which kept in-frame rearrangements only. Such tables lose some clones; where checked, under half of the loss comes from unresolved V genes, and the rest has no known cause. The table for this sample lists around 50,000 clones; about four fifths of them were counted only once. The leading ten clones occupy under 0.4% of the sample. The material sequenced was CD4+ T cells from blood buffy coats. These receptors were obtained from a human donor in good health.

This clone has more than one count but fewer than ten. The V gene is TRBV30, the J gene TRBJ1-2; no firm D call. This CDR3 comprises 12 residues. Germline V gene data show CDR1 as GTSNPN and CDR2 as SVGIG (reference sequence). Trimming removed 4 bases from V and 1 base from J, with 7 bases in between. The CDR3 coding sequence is TGTGCCTGGAACGAGGGTAACTATGGCTACACCTTC. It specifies CAWNEGNYGYTF.

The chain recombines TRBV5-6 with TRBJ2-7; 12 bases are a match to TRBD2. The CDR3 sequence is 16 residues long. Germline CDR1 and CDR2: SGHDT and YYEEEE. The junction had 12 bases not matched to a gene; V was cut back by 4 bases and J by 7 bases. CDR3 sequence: CASSPTRLAGGWEQYF. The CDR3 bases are TGTGCCAGCAGCCCCACCCGGCTAGCGGGAGGGTGGGAGCAGTACTTC.

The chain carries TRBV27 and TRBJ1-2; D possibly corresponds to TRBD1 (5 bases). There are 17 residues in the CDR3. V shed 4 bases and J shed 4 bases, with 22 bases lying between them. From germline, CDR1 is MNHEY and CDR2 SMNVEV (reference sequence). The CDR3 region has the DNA TGTGCCAGCAGTTCCAGGGTCCGGCCGACCTATCCCTATGGCTACACCTTC. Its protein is CASSSRVRPTYPYGYTF.

CDR3 region: CASTPGPENTEAFF. The CDR3 DNA sequence: TGTGCCAGCACCCCGGGACCGGAGAACACTGAAGCTTTCTTT. The V and J genes are TRBV6-1 and TRBJ1-1, with D possibly matching TRBD1 (5 bases). Trimming left V 7 bases short and J 1 base short, with 13 bases between. This CDR3 region has 14 residues. Germline V CDR1 and CDR2: MNHNS, SASEGT.

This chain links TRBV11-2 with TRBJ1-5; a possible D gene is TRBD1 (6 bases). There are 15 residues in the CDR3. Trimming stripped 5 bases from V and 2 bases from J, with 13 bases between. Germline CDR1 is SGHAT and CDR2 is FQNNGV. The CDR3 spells CASSPDRIGNQPQHF. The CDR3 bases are TGTGCCAGCAGCCCAGACAGGATCGGCAATCAGCCCCAGCATTTT.

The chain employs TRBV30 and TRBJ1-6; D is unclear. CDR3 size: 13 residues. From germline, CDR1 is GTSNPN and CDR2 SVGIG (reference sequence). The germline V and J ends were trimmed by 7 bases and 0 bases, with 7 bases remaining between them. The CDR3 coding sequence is TGTGCCTCCGCGAACTCCTATAATTCACCCCTCCACTTT. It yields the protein CASANSYNSPLHF.

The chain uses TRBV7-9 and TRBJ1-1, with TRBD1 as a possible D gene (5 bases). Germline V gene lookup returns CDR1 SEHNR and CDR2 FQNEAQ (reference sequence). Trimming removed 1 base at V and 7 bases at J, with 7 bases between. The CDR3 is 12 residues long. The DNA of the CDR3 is TGTGCCAGCAGCTTAGATGGGGGTGAAGCTTTCTTT. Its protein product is CASSLDGGEAFF.

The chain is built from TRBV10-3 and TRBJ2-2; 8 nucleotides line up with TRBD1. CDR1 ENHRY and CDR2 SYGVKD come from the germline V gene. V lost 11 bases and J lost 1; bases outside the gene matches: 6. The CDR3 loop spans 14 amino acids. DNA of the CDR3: TGTGCCGCGACCGGGACAGGGAACACCGGGGAGCTGTTTTTT. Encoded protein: CAATGTGNTGELFF.

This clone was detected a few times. DNA of the CDR3: TGCGCCAGCAGCAAATCGACAGACAGAGGCTACACCTTC. It encodes CASSKSTDRGYTF. V and J are TRBV5-1 and TRBJ1-2, with D tentatively TRBD1 (5 bases). Germline V lookup: CDR1 SGHRS, CDR2 YFSETQ. The CDR3 extends over 13 amino acids. With 4 bases removed from V and 8 bases from J, the gap between germline ends came to 15 bases.

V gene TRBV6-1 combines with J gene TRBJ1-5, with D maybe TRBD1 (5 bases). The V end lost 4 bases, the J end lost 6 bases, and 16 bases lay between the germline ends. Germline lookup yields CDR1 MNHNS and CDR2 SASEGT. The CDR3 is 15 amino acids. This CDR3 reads CASSAQGMGGQPQHF. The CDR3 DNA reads TGTGCCAGCAGTGCCCAGGGTATGGGAGGTCAGCCCCAGCATTTT.

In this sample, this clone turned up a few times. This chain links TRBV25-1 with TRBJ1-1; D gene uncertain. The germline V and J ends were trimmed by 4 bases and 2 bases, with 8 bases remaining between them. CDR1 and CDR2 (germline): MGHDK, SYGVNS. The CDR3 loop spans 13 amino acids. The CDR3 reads CASSATANTEAFF. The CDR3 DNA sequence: TGTGCCAGCAGTGCTACGGCTAACACTGAAGCTTTCTTT.

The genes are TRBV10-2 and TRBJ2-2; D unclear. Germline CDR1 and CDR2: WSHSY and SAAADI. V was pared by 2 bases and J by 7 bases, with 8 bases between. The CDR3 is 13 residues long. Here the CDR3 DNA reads TGCGCCAGCAGTGAGCAAGAAATCGGGGAGCTGTTTTTT. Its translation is CASSEQEIGELFF.

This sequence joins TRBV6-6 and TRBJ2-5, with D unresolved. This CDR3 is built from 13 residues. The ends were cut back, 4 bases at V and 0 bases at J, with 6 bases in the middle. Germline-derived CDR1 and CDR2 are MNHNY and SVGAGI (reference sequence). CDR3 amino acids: CASSFRDQETQYF. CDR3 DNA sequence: TGTGCCAGCAGTTTCCGGGACCAAGAGACCCAGTACTTC.

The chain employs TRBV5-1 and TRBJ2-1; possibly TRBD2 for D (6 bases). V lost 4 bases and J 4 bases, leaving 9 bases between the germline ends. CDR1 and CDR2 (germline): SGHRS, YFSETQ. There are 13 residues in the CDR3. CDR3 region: CASSQDYYNEQFF. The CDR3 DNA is TGCGCCAGCAGCCAGGACTATTACAATGAGCAGTTCTTC.

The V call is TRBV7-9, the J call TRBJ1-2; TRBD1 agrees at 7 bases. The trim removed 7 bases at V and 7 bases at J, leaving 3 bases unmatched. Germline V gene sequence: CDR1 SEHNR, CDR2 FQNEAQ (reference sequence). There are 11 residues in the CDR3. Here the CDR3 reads CASTTGVGYTF. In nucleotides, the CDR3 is TGTGCCAGCACCACAGGGGTTGGCTACACCTTC.

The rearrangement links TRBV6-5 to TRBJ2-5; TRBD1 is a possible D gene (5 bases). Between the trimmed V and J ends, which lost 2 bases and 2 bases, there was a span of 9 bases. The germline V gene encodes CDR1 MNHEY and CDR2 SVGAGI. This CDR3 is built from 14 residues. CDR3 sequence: CASSYGRGQETQYF. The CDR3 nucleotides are TGTGCCAGCAGTTACGGTAGGGGTCAAGAGACCCAGTACTTC.

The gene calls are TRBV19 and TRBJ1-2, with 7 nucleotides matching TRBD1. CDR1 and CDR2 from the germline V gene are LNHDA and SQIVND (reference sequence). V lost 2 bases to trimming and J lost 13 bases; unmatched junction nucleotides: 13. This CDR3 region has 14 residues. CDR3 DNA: TGTGCCAGTAGTATACTCCCCGGGACAGCCACCAGCACCTTC. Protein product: CASSILPGTATSTF.

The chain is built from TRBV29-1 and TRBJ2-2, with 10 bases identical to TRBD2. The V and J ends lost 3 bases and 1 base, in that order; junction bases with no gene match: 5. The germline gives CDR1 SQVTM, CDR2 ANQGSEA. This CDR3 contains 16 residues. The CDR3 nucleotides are TGCAGCGTTGAGCTAGCGGGAGTTTGGAACACCGGGGAGCTGTTTTTT. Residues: CSVELAGVWNTGELFF.